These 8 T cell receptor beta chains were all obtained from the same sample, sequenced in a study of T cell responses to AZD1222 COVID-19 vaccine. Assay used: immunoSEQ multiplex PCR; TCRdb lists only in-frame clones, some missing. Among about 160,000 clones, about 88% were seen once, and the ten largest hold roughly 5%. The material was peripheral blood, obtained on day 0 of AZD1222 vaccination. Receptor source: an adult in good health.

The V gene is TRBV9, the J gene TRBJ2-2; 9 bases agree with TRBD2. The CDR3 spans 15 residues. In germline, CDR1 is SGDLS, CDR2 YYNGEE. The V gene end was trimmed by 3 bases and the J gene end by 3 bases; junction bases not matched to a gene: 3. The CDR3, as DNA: TGTGCCAGCAGCGCTCTAGCGGGATACACCGGGGAGCTGTTTTTT. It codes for CASSALAGYTGELFF.

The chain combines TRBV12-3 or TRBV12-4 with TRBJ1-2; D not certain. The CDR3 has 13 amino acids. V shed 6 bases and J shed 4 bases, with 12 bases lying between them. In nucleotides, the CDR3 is TGTGCCAGCAGGGACGGAACGTTCTATGGCTACACCTTC. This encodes CASRDGTFYGYTF.

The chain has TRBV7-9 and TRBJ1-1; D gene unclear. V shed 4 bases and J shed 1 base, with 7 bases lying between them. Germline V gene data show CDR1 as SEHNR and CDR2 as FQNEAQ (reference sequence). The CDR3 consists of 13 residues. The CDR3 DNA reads TGTGCCAGCAGCTCAACATCGAACACTGAAGCTTTCTTT. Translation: CASSSTSNTEAFF. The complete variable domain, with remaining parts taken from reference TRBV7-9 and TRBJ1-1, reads DTGVSQNPRHKITKRGQNVTFRCDPISEHNRLYWYRQTLGQGPEFLTYFQNEAQLEKSRLLSDRFSAERPKGSFSTLEIQRTEQGDSAMYLCASSSTSNTEAFFGQGTRLTVV.

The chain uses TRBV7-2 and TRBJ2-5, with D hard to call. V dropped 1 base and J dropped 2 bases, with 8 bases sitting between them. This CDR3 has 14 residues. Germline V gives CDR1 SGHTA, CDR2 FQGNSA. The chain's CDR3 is CASSLDSLQETQYF. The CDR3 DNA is TGTGCCAGCAGCTTAGATTCACTTCAAGAGACCCAGTACTTC.

CDR3 bases: TGTGCCAGCAGCAAGGGGGCGAATGGCTACACCTTC. Translation gives CASSKGANGYTF. V and J are TRBV27 and TRBJ1-2; 7 bases line up with TRBD1. Germline V gene sequence: CDR1 MNHEY, CDR2 SMNVEV (reference sequence). The CDR3 runs to 12 residues. V trimming: 6 bases; J trimming: 6 bases; junction bases outside the gene matches: 4.

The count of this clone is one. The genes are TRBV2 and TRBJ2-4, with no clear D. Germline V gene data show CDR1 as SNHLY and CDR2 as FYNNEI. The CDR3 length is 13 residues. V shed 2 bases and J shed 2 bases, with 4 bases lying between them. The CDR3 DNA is TGTGCCAGCAGTGAAAGTACCAAAAACATTCAGTACTTC. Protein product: CASSESTKNIQYF.

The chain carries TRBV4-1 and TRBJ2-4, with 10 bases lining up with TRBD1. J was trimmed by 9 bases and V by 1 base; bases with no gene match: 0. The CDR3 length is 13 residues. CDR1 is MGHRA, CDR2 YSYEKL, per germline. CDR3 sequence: CASSQGTGGIQYF. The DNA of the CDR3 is TGCGCCAGCAGCCAAGGGACAGGGGGCATTCAGTACTTC.

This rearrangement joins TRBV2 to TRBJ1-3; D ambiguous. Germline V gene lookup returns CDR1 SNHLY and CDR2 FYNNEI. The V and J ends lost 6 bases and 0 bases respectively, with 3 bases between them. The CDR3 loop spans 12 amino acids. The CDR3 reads CASRNSGNTIYF. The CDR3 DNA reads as TGTGCCAGCAGAAACTCTGGAAACACCATATATTTT.